Sequencing of this T cell receptor (beta chain) was carried out in a study of blood T cell repertoires in COVID-19. Overall study context: Acute-phase and convalescent COVID-19 samples originated in the United States, Italy and Spain.

Original analysis: How many nucleated cells were present was estimated from reference gene primer amplification. Here immunoSEQ multiplex PCR was the method, and the copy in TCRdb shows in-frame clones only, minus some. V, J and clone size reflect that table, while D and trimming were determined from the DNA. The sample yields 300,000 or so clones, roughly 82% seen once. The CDR3 is made up of 16 amino acids. From germline, CDR1 is SGDLS and CDR2 YYNGEE. The trim removed 1 base at V and 0 bases at J, leaving 3 bases unmatched. This chain connects TRBV9 to TRBJ2-3, with 9 bases identical to TRBD2. The sample taken for sequencing was peripheral blood. This clonotype originated in a woman aged 45-65 years with acute or convalescent COVID-19. The CDR3 DNA follows: TGTGCCAGCAGCGTATTAGCGGGAGTAAGCACAGATACGCAGTATTTT. Translating gives CASSVLAGVSTDTQYF.